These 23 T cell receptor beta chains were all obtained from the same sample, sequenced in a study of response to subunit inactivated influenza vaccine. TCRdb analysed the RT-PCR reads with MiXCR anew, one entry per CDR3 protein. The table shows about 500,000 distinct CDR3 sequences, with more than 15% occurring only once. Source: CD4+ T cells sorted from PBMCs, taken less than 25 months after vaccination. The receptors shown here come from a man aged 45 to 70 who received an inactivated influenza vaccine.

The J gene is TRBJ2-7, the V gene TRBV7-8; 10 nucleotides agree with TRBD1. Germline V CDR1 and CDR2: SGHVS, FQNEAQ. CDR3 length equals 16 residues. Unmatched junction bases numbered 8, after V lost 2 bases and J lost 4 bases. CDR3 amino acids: CASSLILGTGVYEQYF. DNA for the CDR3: TGTGCCAGCAGCTTAATCCTCGGGACAGGGGTGTACGAGCAGTACTTC.

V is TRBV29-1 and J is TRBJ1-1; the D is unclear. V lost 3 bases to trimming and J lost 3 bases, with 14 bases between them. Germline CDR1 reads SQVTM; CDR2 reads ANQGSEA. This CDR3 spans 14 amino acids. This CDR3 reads CSVDLGSLYTEAFF. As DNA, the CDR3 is TGCAGCGTTGATTTAGGGTCCCTTTACACTGAAGCTTTCTTT. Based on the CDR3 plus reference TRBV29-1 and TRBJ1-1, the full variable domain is SAVISQKPSRDICQRGTSLTIQCQVDSQVTMMFWYRQQPGQSLTLIATANQGSEATYESGFVIDKFPISRPNLTFSTLTVSNMSPEDSSIYLCSVDLGSLYTEAFFGQGTRLTVV.

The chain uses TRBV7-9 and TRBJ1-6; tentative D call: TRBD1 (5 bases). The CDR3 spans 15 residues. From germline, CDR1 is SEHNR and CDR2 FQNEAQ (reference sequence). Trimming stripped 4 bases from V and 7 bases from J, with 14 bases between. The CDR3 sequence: CASSSSGRKNSPLHF. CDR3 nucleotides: TGTGCCAGCAGCTCCTCGGGACGGAAAAATTCACCCCTCCACTTT.

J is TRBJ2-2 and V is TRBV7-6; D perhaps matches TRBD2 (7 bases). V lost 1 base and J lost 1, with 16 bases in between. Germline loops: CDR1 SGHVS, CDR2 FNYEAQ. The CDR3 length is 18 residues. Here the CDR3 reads CASSLGGASGWNTGELFF. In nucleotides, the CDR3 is TGTGCCAGCAGCTTAGGGGGGGCTAGCGGATGGAACACCGGGGAGCTGTTTTTT.

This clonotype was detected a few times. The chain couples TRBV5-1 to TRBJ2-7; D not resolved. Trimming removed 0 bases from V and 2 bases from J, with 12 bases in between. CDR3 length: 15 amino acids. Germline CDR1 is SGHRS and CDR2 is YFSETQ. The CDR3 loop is CASSLGEPRTYEQYF. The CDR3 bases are TGCGCCAGCAGCTTGGGAGAGCCCCGAACCTACGAGCAGTACTTC.

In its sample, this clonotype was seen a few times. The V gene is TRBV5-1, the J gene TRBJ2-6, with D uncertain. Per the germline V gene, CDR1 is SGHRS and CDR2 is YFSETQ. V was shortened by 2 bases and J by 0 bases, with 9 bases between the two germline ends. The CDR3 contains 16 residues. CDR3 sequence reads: CASSLEQSSGANVLTF. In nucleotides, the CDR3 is TGCGCCAGCAGCTTAGAACAGAGCTCTGGGGCCAACGTCCTGACTTTC.

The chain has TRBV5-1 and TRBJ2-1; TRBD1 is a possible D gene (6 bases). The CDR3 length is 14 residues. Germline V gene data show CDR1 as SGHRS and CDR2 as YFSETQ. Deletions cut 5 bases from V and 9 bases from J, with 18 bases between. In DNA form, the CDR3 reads TGCGCCAGCAGATCCGAGAACCGACAGGTTGAGCAGTTCTTC. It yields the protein CASRSENRQVEQFF.

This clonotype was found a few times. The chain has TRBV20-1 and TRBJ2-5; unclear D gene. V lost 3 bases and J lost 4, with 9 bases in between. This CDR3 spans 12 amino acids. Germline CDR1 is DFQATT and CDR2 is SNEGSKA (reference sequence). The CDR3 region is CSASGWSETQYF. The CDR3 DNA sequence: TGCAGTGCTAGCGGGTGGTCAGAGACCCAGTACTTC.

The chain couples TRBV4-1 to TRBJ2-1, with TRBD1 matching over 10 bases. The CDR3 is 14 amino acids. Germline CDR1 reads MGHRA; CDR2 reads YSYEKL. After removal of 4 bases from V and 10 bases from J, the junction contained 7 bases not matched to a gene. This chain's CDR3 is CASSPKLGQGEQFF. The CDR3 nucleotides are TGCGCCAGCAGCCCCAAGTTGGGACAGGGGGAGCAGTTCTTC.

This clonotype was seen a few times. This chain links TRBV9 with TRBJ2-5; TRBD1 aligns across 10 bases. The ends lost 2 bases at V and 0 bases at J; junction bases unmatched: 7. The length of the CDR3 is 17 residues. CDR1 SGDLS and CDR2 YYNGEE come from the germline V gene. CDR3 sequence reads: CASSVGPGQGYQETQYF. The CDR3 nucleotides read TGTGCCAGCAGCGTCGGACCGGGACAGGGGTACCAAGAGACCCAGTACTTC.

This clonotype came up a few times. CDR3 DNA: TGTGCCAGCAGCCAGACCGGACTAAACGATGAGCAGTTCTTC. Translation: CASSQTGLNDEQFF. This chain links TRBV3-1 with TRBJ2-1, with D perhaps TRBD2 (6 bases). The V and J ends lost 3 bases and 8 bases respectively, with 14 bases between them. The CDR3 has 14 amino acids. Germline V lookup: CDR1 LGHDT, CDR2 YNNKEL (reference sequence).

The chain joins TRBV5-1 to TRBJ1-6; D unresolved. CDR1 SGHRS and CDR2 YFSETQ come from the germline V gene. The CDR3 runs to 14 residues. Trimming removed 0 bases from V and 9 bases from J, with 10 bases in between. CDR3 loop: CASSLGQFLSPLHF. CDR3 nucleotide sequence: TGCGCCAGCAGCTTGGGGCAGTTTCTTTCACCCCTCCACTTT.

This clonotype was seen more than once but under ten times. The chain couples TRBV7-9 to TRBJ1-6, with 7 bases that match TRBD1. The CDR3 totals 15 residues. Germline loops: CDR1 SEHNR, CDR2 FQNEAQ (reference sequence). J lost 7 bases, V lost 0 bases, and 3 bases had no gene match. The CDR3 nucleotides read TGTGCCAGCAGCTTAGCGGGCAGGGGGAATTCACCCCTCCACTTT. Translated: CASSLAGRGNSPLHF.

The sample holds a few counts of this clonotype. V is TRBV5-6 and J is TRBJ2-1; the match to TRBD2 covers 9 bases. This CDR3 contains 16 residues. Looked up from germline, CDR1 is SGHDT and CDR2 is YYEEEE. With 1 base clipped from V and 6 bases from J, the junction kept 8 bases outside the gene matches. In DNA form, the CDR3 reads TGTGCCAGCAGCTTGCCGGGACTAGCCTCGGGCAATGAGCAGTTCTTC. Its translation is CASSLPGLASGNEQFF.

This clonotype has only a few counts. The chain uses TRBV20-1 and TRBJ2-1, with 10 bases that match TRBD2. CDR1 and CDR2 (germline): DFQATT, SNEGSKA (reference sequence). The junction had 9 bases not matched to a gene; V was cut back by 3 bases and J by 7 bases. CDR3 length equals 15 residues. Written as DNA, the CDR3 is TGCAGTGCTAGGGGGCTAGCGGGGGCCGAGAATGAGCAGTTCTTC. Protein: CSARGLAGAENEQFF.

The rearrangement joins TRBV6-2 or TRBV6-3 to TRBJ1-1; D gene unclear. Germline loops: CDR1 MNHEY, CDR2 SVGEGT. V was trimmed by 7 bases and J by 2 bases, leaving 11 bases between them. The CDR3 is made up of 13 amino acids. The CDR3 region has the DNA TGTGCCAGCACCTATGGACTCAACACTGAAGCTTTCTTT. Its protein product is CASTYGLNTEAFF.

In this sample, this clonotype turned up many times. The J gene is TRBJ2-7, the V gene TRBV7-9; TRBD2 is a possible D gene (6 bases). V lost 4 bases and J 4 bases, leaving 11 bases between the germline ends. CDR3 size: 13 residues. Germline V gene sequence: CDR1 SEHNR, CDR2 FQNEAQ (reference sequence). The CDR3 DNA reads TGTGCCAGCAGCTCCACAGGAGGGTACGAGCAGTACTTC. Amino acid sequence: CASSSTGGYEQYF.

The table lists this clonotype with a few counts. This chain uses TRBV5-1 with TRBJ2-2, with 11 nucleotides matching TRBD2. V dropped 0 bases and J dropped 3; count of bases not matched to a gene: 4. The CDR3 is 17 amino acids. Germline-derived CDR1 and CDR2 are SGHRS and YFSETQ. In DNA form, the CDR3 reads TGCGCCAGCAGCTTGGGGGGGACTAGCGGCTACACCGGGGAGCTGTTTTTT. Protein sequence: CASSLGGTSGYTGELFF.

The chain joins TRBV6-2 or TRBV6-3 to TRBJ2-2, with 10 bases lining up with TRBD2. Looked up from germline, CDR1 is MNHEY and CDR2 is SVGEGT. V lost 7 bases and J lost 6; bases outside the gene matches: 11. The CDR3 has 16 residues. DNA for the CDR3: TGTGCCAGCACCATCAGCGGGGGGGTGGCCCCCGGGGAGCTGTTTTTT. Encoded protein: CASTISGGVAPGELFF.

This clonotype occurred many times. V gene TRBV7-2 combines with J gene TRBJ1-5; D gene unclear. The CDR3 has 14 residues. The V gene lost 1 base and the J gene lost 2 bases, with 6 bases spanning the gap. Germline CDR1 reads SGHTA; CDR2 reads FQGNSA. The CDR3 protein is CASSLDTGNQPQHF. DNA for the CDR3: TGTGCCAGCAGCTTAGATACGGGCAATCAGCCCCAGCATTTT.

CDR3 nucleotide sequence: TGTGCCATCAGTGCTCACACTAACACTGAAGCTTTCTTT. The encoded protein is CAISAHTNTEAFF. The chain combines TRBV10-3 with TRBJ1-1; D uncertain. CDR3 length: 13 residues. Trimming took off 4 bases at V and 2 bases at J, with 8 bases between the two ends. CDR1 and CDR2 (germline): ENHRY, SYGVKD.

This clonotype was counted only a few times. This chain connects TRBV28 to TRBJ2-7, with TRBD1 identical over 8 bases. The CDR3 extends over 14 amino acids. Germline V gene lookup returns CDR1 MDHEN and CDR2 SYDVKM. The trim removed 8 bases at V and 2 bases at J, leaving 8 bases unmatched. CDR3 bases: TGTGCCAGCGGGCCACAGGGGGTGGCCTACGAGCAGTACTTC. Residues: CASGPQGVAYEQYF. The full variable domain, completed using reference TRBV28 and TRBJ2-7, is DVKVTQSSRYLVKRTGEKVFLECVQDMDHENMFWYRQDPGLGLRLIYFSYDVKMKEKGDIPEGYSVSREKKERFSLILESASTNQTSMYLCASGPQGVAYEQYFGPGTRLTVT.

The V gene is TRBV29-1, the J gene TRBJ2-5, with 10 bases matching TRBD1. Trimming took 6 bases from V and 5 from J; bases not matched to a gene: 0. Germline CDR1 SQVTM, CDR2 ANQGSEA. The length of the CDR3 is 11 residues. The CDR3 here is CSVTGGETQYF. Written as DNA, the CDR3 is TGCAGCGTGACAGGGGGCGAGACCCAGTACTTC. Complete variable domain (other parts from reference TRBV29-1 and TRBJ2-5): SAVISQKPSRDICQRGTSLTIQCQVDSQVTMMFWYRQQPGQSLTLIATANQGSEATYESGFVIDKFPISRPNLTFSTLTVSNMSPEDSSIYLCSVTGGETQYFGPGTRLLVL.